These T cell receptor beta chains were read from a single sample in a study of cytomegalovirus exposure and HLA in healthy donors. Assay: immunoSEQ multiplex PCR; the TCRdb copy retains only in-frame clones and omits some. Among some 200,000 clones listed, over 65% were seen once. Source material: PBMCs. The receptors were gathered from a woman aged 60-75 years in good health and CMV-seropositive. CDR3s include the opening cysteine and the closing phenylalanine or tryptophan. Fields, in order: clone size, V gene, J gene, CDR3 protein. Only some rows state a clone size, as once, few, many or a class for expanded clones.

clone size: -
V gene: TRBV30
J gene: TRBJ1-5
CDR3 protein: CAWSPGTGFNQPQHF

clone size: -
V gene: TRBV7-2
J gene: TRBJ2-1
CDR3 protein: CASTPSRNSGYNEQFF

clone size: once
V gene: TRBV28
J gene: TRBJ1-2
CDR3 protein: CASSRDRFGYTF

clone size: -
V gene: TRBV18
J gene: TRBJ1-6
CDR3 protein: CASSPRGSYNSPLHF

clone size: -
V gene: TRBV27
J gene: TRBJ2-7
CDR3 protein: CASSFKGIAYEQYF

clone size: -
V gene: TRBV7-2
J gene: TRBJ2-5
CDR3 protein: CASSFDRQGETQYF

clone size: -
V gene: TRBV5-1
J gene: TRBJ1-2
CDR3 protein: CASSLGQGDGYTF

clone size: once
V gene: TRBV5-5
J gene: TRBJ2-7
CDR3 protein: CASSNYRAGYEQYF

clone size: -
V gene: TRBV7-2
J gene: TRBJ1-2
CDR3 protein: CASSSPQGSNYGYTF

clone size: -
V gene: TRBV5-5
J gene: TRBJ1-4
CDR3 protein: CASRSGVEKLFF

clone size: -
V gene: TRBV9
J gene: TRBJ2-5
CDR3 protein: CASSPGSPGGSQETQYF

clone size: few
V gene: TRBV18
J gene: TRBJ2-3
CDR3 protein: CASSPPGLAGSTDTQYF

clone size: -
V gene: TRBV7-9
J gene: TRBJ2-2
CDR3 protein: CASSLVPGNTGELFF

clone size: -
V gene: TRBV30
J gene: TRBJ2-3
CDR3 protein: CAWSVAAGLSTDTQYF

clone size: -
V gene: TRBV7-9
J gene: TRBJ1-1
CDR3 protein: CASSQGQRTEAFF